This passage covers 22 T cell receptor beta chains from one sample sequenced in a study of T-cell memory formation after mild COVID-19. TCRdb re-analysed the 5' RACE reads in MiXCR, keeping a single row per CDR3 protein. The data show under 450,000 distinct CDR3 sequences, approximately 14% seen once. The sample was PBMCs or a T cell subset sorted from them (not recorded which). Receptors were obtained from a young man who had mild COVID-19 (a few samples of this study predate the infection). Cell type and time point are not known.

This clonotype has only a few counts. In DNA form, the CDR3 reads TGCGCCAGCAGCTTGACCATAAAGCGCGAGCAGTACTTC. Translating gives CASSLTIKREQYF. This rearrangement joins TRBV5-1 to TRBJ2-7, with no clear D. V was cut by 1 base and J by 6 bases, with 11 bases left in between. Germline assignment: CDR1 SGHRS and CDR2 YFSETQ. The CDR3 is 13 residues long.

The chain carries TRBV27 and TRBJ1-1, with D perhaps matching TRBD1 (6 bases). This CDR3 has 17 residues. CDR1 is MNHEY and CDR2 is SMNVEV in the germline V gene (reference sequence). V was trimmed by 0 bases and J by 1 base, leaving 15 bases between them. The CDR3 sequence: CASSLSNRAAWNTEAFF. CDR3 sequence (DNA): TGTGCCAGCAGTTTATCGAACAGGGCAGCGTGGAACACTGAAGCTTTCTTT.

This sequence joins TRBV5-6 and TRBJ2-3; tentatively, D is TRBD1 (6 bases). Deletions cut 3 bases from V and 1 base from J, with 12 bases between. CDR1 SGHDT and CDR2 YYEEEE come from the germline V gene. There are 15 residues in the CDR3. The CDR3 DNA sequence: TGTGCCAGCAGCTCGGACAGATACGGCACAGATACGCAGTATTTT. Its translation is CASSSDRYGTDTQYF.

This rearrangement joins TRBV25-1 to TRBJ1-6; D remains ambiguous. Per germline, CDR1 MGHDK and CDR2 SYGVNS. The CDR3 has 15 residues. Trimming pared 0 bases from V and 6 bases from J, leaving 9 bases between. Written as DNA, the CDR3 is TGTGCCAGCAGTGAATATACCACGGTTAATTCACCCCTCCACTTT. Translating gives CASSEYTTVNSPLHF.

The V gene is TRBV7-2, the J gene TRBJ2-2; the D is unclear. Germline V gives CDR1 SGHTA, CDR2 FQGNSA. Trimming left V 1 base short and J 5 bases short, with 11 bases between. The CDR3 length is 15 residues. The CDR3 DNA sequence: TGTGCCAGCAGCTTAGGAGGCGACACGACCGGGGAGCTGTTTTTT. It specifies CASSLGGDTTGELFF.

The chain combines TRBV19 with TRBJ1-1; no reliable D call. The CDR3 sequence is 18 residues long. CDR1 LNHDA and CDR2 SQIVND come from the germline V gene (reference sequence). The germline V and J ends were trimmed by 3 bases and 1 base, with 21 bases remaining between them. The CDR3 nucleotides read TGTGCCAGTAGTATTCTTGGTTTCACCACGGCTCAGAACACTGAAGCTTTCTTT. Translated, it gives CASSILGFTTAQNTEAFF.

In its sample, this clonotype was seen a few times. V gene TRBV3-1 combines with J gene TRBJ2-1, with TRBD2 identical over 9 bases. Germline CDR1 is LGHDT and CDR2 is YNNKEL (reference sequence). The CDR3 is 16 residues long. Unmatched junction bases numbered 10, after V lost 5 bases and J lost 5 bases. In DNA form, the CDR3 reads TGTGCCAGCAGCATCCGCGGGGGGGCCGGGAACAATGAGCAGTTCTTC. Its translation: CASSIRGGAGNNEQFF.

The rearrangement links TRBV6-2 or TRBV6-3 to TRBJ2-4; 7 bases map to TRBD2. The CDR3 has 16 residues. Germline assignment: CDR1 MNHEY and CDR2 SVGEGT. The V gene end was trimmed by 3 bases and the J gene end by 0 bases; junction bases not matched to a gene: 5. Here the CDR3 DNA reads TGTGCCAGCAGTTATCACGGGGAGGGAGCCAAAAACATTCAGTACTTC. It is translated as CASSYHGEGAKNIQYF.

The V and J genes are TRBV27 and TRBJ2-1; D is unclear. CDR3 length equals 12 residues. The germline gives CDR1 MNHEY, CDR2 SMNVEV (reference sequence). The V end lost 7 bases, the J end lost 7 bases, and 11 bases lay between the germline ends. For the CDR3, the DNA is TGTGCCAGCACAGCCGAGACTAATGAGCAGTTCTTC. Protein sequence: CASTAETNEQFF.

The DNA of the CDR3 is TGTGCCAGTAGTATAGGACCGACTAGCGGGGACTACAATGAGCAGTTCTTC. It encodes CASSIGPTSGDYNEQFF. This chain connects TRBV19 to TRBJ2-1; 11 nucleotides line up with TRBD2. This CDR3 contains 17 residues. Germline CDR1 reads LNHDA; CDR2 reads SQIVND (reference sequence). V lost 1 base and J lost 3; bases outside the gene matches: 5.

This clonotype came up a few times. The chain employs TRBV5-1 and TRBJ2-7; D call uncertain. The CDR3 runs 14 residues. From germline, CDR1 is SGHRS and CDR2 YFSETQ. V was shortened by 0 bases and J by 4 bases, with 11 bases between the two germline ends. CDR3 protein: CASSLDSVRYEQYF. Written as DNA, the CDR3 is TGCGCCAGCAGCTTGGACAGCGTGAGGTACGAGCAGTACTTC.

This clonotype was detected a few times. The genes are TRBV6-6 and TRBJ2-1, with D unclear. V lost 0 bases and J lost 9, with 3 bases in between. Germline CDR1 MNHNY, CDR2 SVGAGI (reference sequence). The length of the CDR3 is 11 residues. The CDR3 loop reads CASSYSSEQFF. CDR3 DNA sequence: TGTGCCAGCAGTTACTCTAGTGAGCAGTTCTTC.

The V and J genes are TRBV7-8 and TRBJ2-7; 10 bases fit TRBD1. This CDR3 is 14 amino acids long. Germline-derived CDR1 and CDR2 are SGHVS and FQNEAQ. J was trimmed by 6 bases and V by 5 bases; bases with no gene match: 7. This CDR3 is CASSLGTGAREQYF. The DNA for the CDR3 is TGTGCCAGCAGCCTAGGGACAGGGGCCCGCGAGCAGTACTTC.

In DNA form, the CDR3 reads TGTGCCAGCCGGGACACCGGCACAGATACGCAGTATTTT. This encodes CASRDTGTDTQYF. V usage is TRBV6-5 and J usage is TRBJ2-3; maybe TRBD1 (6 bases). The V gene's germline CDR1 is MNHEY and CDR2 SVGAGI. CDR3 length: 13 amino acids. Trimming removed 8 bases at V and 1 base at J, with 10 bases between.

In its sample, this clonotype was seen a few times. The chain links TRBV7-9 to TRBJ1-2; no firm D call. Germline V gene lookup returns CDR1 SEHNR and CDR2 FQNEAQ (reference sequence). Trimming removed 6 bases from V and 8 bases from J, with 7 bases in between. This CDR3 is built from 10 residues. CDR3 sequence: CASSRWGYTF. As DNA, the CDR3 is TGTGCCAGCAGTCGATGGGGCTACACCTTC.

The CDR3: CASSPRQGWYEQYF. For the CDR3, the DNA is TGCGCCAGCAGCCCTAGACAGGGATGGTACGAGCAGTACTTC. J is TRBJ2-7 and V is TRBV5-1; TRBD1 aligns across 7 bases. This CDR3 spans 14 amino acids. Per the germline V gene, CDR1 is SGHRS and CDR2 is YFSETQ. Germline trimming cut 4 bases from V and 4 bases from J; bases unmatched to any gene: 8.

This clonotype showed up just a few times. The chain uses TRBV7-2 and TRBJ2-7, with 12 bases fitting TRBD2. This CDR3 spans 15 amino acids. Germline CDR1 reads SGHTA; CDR2 reads FQGNSA. The junction had 4 bases not matched to a gene; V was cut back by 5 bases and J by 2 bases. CDR3 sequence (DNA): TGTGCCAGCAGCCCTAGCGGGGGGGCCCCCTACGAGCAGTACTTC. Protein: CASSPSGGAPYEQYF.

The chain carries TRBV29-1 and TRBJ1-1, with D uncertain. Trimming cost V 3 bases and J 6 bases, with 11 bases left between them. The CDR3 is made up of 12 amino acids. Germline CDR1 reads SQVTM; CDR2 reads ANQGSEA. Written as DNA, the CDR3 is TGCAGCGTTGAGTCGGAGGTTGCTGAAGCTTTCTTT. It is translated as CSVESEVAEAFF.

The J gene is TRBJ1-2, the V gene TRBV7-2; the D is unclear. The CDR3 spans 14 residues. The V end was cut by 0 bases, the J end by 6 bases, with 11 bases between. Germline V gives CDR1 SGHTA, CDR2 FQGNSA. CDR3 residues: CASSLARVSNGYTF. The CDR3 coding sequence is TGTGCCAGCAGCTTAGCGAGGGTTTCGAATGGCTACACCTTC. Full variable domain (outside the CDR3, taken from reference TRBV7-2 and TRBJ1-2): GAGVSQSPSNKVTEKGKDVELRCDPISGHTALYWYRQSLGQGLEFLIYFQGNSAPDKSGLPSDRFSAERTGGSVSTLTIQRTQQEDSAVYLCASSLARVSNGYTFGSGTRLTVV.

V gene TRBV5-5 combines with J gene TRBJ2-3; D uncertain. The CDR3 has 14 residues. V was clipped by 7 bases and J by 0 bases, with 12 bases between them. Germline V gives CDR1 SGHKS, CDR2 YYEKEE (reference sequence). This CDR3 is CASDVIVSTDTQYF. The CDR3 coding sequence is TGTGCCAGCGACGTGATTGTTAGCACAGATACGCAGTATTTT.

This clonotype occurred a few times. The chain carries TRBV7-3 and TRBJ2-5; perhaps TRBD2 as D (5 bases). With 6 bases removed from V and 4 bases from J, the gap between germline ends came to 12 bases. The CDR3 loop spans 13 amino acids. The germline V gene has CDR1 SGHTA and CDR2 FQGTGA. The CDR3 region has the DNA TGTGCCAGCAGTCGTACTAGGATAGAGACCCAGTACTTC. Translating it yields CASSRTRIETQYF.

The table lists this clonotype with many counts. The V and J genes are TRBV4-3 and TRBJ2-3, with 7 bases fitting TRBD2. The CDR3 has 14 amino acids. Germline CDR1 and CDR2: LGHNA and YSLEER. The trim removed 3 bases at V and 2 bases at J, leaving 2 bases unmatched. The CDR3 DNA is TGCGCCAGCAGCCAGGCGGGGGACACAGATACGCAGTATTTT. It codes for CASSQAGDTDTQYF.